Shown below are 28 T cell receptor beta chains from a single sample sequenced in a study of cytomegalovirus exposure and HLA in healthy donors. 13 Jbeta primers and 60 Vbeta primers were used for the PCR. Data came from immunoSEQ multiplex PCR; TCRdb stores just in-frame clones and leaves some out. The sample has some 250,000 clones, around 80% seen once. The sequenced sample was PBMCs. All receptors come from a woman in her sixties in good health and CMV-seropositive.

The table lists this clone with a count of one. This rearrangement joins TRBV5-1 to TRBJ1-1, with D possibly matching TRBD1 (5 bases). The CDR3 is 14 residues long. Trimming took off 3 bases at V and 0 bases at J, with 9 bases between the two ends. Per the germline V gene, CDR1 is SGHRS and CDR2 is YFSETQ. In DNA form, the CDR3 reads TGCGCCAGCAGCTGGGGGGGAATGAACACTGAAGCTTTCTTT. It translates to CASSWGGMNTEAFF.

To note about this clone: Distinct nucleotide sequences in the sample also encode this CDR3. Here the CDR3 DNA reads TGTGCCAGCAGCCCCAGGGGTGGGGAGCTGTTTTTT. Translated: CASSPRGGELFF. The rearrangement uses TRBV6-6 and TRBJ2-2; tentative D call: TRBD1 (6 bases). The CDR3 has 12 residues. V dropped 6 bases and J dropped 8 bases, with 10 bases sitting between them. The germline gives CDR1 MNHNY, CDR2 SVGAGI (reference sequence).

The sample holds a few counts of this clone. The chain uses TRBV30 and TRBJ2-7; D is possibly TRBD1 (8 bases). V shed 0 bases and J shed 4 bases, with 16 bases lying between them. Germline V gives CDR1 GTSNPN, CDR2 SVGIG (reference sequence). This CDR3 region has 15 residues. Written as DNA, the CDR3 is TGTGCCTGGAGTGTAAGCGGGACAGGCATTTACGAGCAGTACTTC. Its protein product is CAWSVSGTGIYEQYF.

This chain joins TRBV15 and TRBJ2-7, with D possibly being TRBD1 (5 bases). Trimming took 5 bases from V and 3 from J, leaving 11 bases between them. The CDR3 contains 13 residues. Germline loops: CDR1 LNHNV, CDR2 YYDKDF (reference sequence). DNA of the CDR3: TGTGCCACCAGCCAGCAGGGCCTCTACGAGCAGTACTTC. This translates into CATSQQGLYEQYF.

This chain uses TRBV11-2 with TRBJ2-3, with 9 nucleotides matching TRBD1. This CDR3 comprises 13 residues. Trimming took 11 bases from V and 2 from J; bases not matched to a gene: 5. Germline assignment: CDR1 SGHAT and CDR2 FQNNGV. The CDR3 here is CASGTGPTDTQYF. The CDR3 nucleotides read TGTGCCTCCGGGACAGGGCCCACAGATACGCAGTATTTT.

The genes are TRBV15 and TRBJ2-7; tentatively, D is TRBD1 (6 bases). The CDR3 length is 13 residues. The germline V gene encodes CDR1 LNHNV and CDR2 YYDKDF (reference sequence). Trimming pared 3 bases from V and 5 bases from J, leaving 11 bases between. The chain's CDR3 is CATSRSNRDEQYF. The CDR3 DNA reads as TGTGCCACCAGCAGGAGCAACAGGGACGAGCAGTACTTC. The entire variable domain, with the rest obtained from reference TRBV15 and TRBJ2-7, is as follows: DAMVIQNPRYQVTQFGKPVTLSCSQTLNHNVMYWYQQKSSQAPKLLFHYYDKDFNNEADTPDNFQSRRPNTSFCFLDIRSPGLGDTAMYLCATSRSNRDEQYFGPGTRLTVT.

This chain connects TRBV7-4 to TRBJ2-7; 8 bases agree with TRBD2. CDR1 is SGHVT and CDR2 is SQSDAQ in the germline V gene. The CDR3 is 14 amino acids. The ends lost 3 bases at V and 11 bases at J; junction bases unmatched: 12. Here the CDR3 DNA reads TGTGCCAGCAGCTTCCCACCGGCTCGGGAGGGTAAGTACTTC. Its protein product is CASSFPPAREGKYF.

V and J are TRBV30 and TRBJ1-3, with no clear D. V shed 0 bases and J shed 2 bases, with 5 bases lying between them. The germline V gene has CDR1 GTSNPN and CDR2 SVGIG (reference sequence). The CDR3 extends over 13 amino acids. The CDR3 DNA sequence: TGTGCCTGGAGTGTAATTACTGGAAACACCATATATTTT. It encodes CAWSVITGNTIYF.

Of note for this clone: The same CDR3 arises from other DNA sequences in this sample as well. V gene TRBV9 combines with J gene TRBJ2-2; D remains ambiguous. The CDR3 runs to 14 residues. The germline V gene encodes CDR1 SGDLS and CDR2 YYNGEE. The V end lost 1 base, the J end lost 2 bases, and 6 bases lay between the germline ends. The CDR3 sequence: CASSVSLNTGELFF. CDR3 nucleotide sequence: TGTGCCAGCAGCGTATCCCTTAACACCGGGGAGCTGTTTTTT.

The rearrangement uses TRBV6-1 and TRBJ2-5; 9 positions agree with TRBD1. J lost 4 bases, V lost 4 bases, and 4 bases had no gene match. The CDR3 covers 14 residues. The germline CDR1 and CDR2 sequences are MNHNS and SASEGT. CDR3 amino acids: CASSATGGRETQYF. CDR3 coding DNA: TGTGCCAGCAGTGCCACAGGGGGCCGAGAGACCCAGTACTTC.

V and J are TRBV5-1 and TRBJ2-7; D not resolved. The CDR3 loop spans 14 amino acids. CDR1 is SGHRS and CDR2 is YFSETQ in the germline V gene. Trimming removed 1 base at V and 0 bases at J, with 8 bases between. The CDR3 nucleotides are TGCGCCAGCAGCTTGACAACCCACTCCTACGAGCAGTACTTC. Its protein is CASSLTTHSYEQYF.

The chain combines TRBV6-5 with TRBJ2-1; TRBD1 might be the D (6 bases). The CDR3 extends over 14 amino acids. V shed 2 bases and J shed 7 bases, with 12 bases lying between them. Germline V lookup: CDR1 MNHEY, CDR2 SVGAGI. CDR3 sequence reads: CASSYGGLRNEQFF. As DNA, the CDR3 is TGTGCCAGCAGTTACGGGGGCCTAAGGAATGAGCAGTTCTTC.

J is TRBJ1-1 and V is TRBV2; 9 bases align to TRBD1. The CDR3 is made up of 13 amino acids. CDR1 and CDR2 (germline): SNHLY, FYNNEI. Germline trimming cut 4 bases from V and 7 bases from J; bases unmatched to any gene: 4. The CDR3 here is CASSGDRVDEAFF. The CDR3 DNA reads TGTGCCAGCAGTGGGGACAGGGTGGATGAAGCTTTCTTT.

This chain links TRBV7-9 with TRBJ2-1, with 9 positions matching TRBD1. The CDR3 spans 16 residues. The germline V gene has CDR1 SEHNR and CDR2 FQNEAQ (reference sequence). V lost 5 bases and J lost 4; bases outside the gene matches: 9. This chain's CDR3 is CASSLDGTGTYNEQFF. The CDR3 DNA reads TGTGCCAGCAGCCTTGATGGGACAGGGACGTACAATGAGCAGTTCTTC.

The chain has TRBV27 and TRBJ1-2; the match to TRBD1 covers 7 bases. Germline assignment: CDR1 MNHEY and CDR2 SMNVEV (reference sequence). V was pared by 5 bases and J by 4 bases, with 10 bases of the junction left unmatched. The CDR3 contains 15 residues. CDR3 nucleotides: TGTGCCAGCAGTCCTTCGACAGGGTTAACCTATGGCTACACCTTC. Its translation: CASSPSTGLTYGYTF.

V gene TRBV7-2 combines with J gene TRBJ2-1; D perhaps matches TRBD2 (7 bases). Germline CDR1 is SGHTA and CDR2 is FQGNSA. This CDR3 is 14 amino acids long. Deletions cut 4 bases from V and 7 bases from J, with 14 bases between. The CDR3 spells CASSWGGRGNEQFF. The CDR3 DNA reads TGTGCCAGCAGCTGGGGGGGCCGGGGAAATGAGCAGTTCTTC.

The chain combines TRBV2 with TRBJ1-3, with D possibly matching TRBD1 (5 bases). The V end was cut by 6 bases, the J end by 4 bases, with 10 bases between. CDR3 size: 13 residues. Germline lookup yields CDR1 SNHLY and CDR2 FYNNEI. The chain's CDR3 is CASSWGEGNTIYF. In DNA form, the CDR3 reads TGTGCCAGCAGCTGGGGGGAAGGAAACACCATATATTTT.

This clone was detected only a few times. Its ends do not fully match the called genes, so a read error is possible. This rearrangement joins TRBV7-9 to TRBJ1-1; possibly TRBD1 for D (6 bases). The CDR3 consists of 16 residues. Germline CDR1 reads SEHNR; CDR2 reads FQNEAQ (reference sequence). The CDR3 DNA sequence: TGTTCCAGCAGCCCTCCCCAAACGGTAGGGGGCACTGAAGCTTTCTTT. Its translation is CSSSPPQTVGGTEAFF.

This clone was observed once. This chain links TRBV5-4 with TRBJ1-2, with TRBD1 matching over 12 bases. The V and J ends lost 4 bases and 7 bases, in that order; junction bases with no gene match: 11. Germline V gene lookup returns CDR1 SGHNT and CDR2 YYREEE (reference sequence). The CDR3 consists of 16 residues. The CDR3 sequence is CASSPGQGARVSGYTF. The CDR3 DNA sequence: TGTGCCAGCAGCCCGGGACAGGGGGCGAGGGTTAGTGGCTACACCTTC.

The chain recombines TRBV13 with TRBJ2-7, with D uncertain. The germline gives CDR1 PRHDT, CDR2 FYEKMQ (reference sequence). The germline V and J ends were trimmed by 8 bases and 4 bases, with 12 bases remaining between them. The CDR3 spans 12 residues. The CDR3 bases are TGTGCCAGCGCCACCCGGTGGTACGAGCAGTACTTC. The encoded protein is CASATRWYEQYF.

This clone appeared a few times. The J gene is TRBJ2-1, the V gene TRBV7-9; 12 nucleotides align to TRBD2. The germline V gene has CDR1 SEHNR and CDR2 FQNEAQ (reference sequence). The V and J ends lost 5 bases and 8 bases, in that order; junction bases with no gene match: 10. The CDR3 covers 16 residues. The CDR3 nucleotides read TGTGCCAGCAGCCGGGGACTAGCGGGTTCATGGGATGAGCAGTTCTTC. It is translated as CASSRGLAGSWDEQFF.

The CDR3 sequence is CAWSDLLAGAWEQYF. The CDR3 bases are TGTGCCTGGAGTGATCTGCTAGCGGGAGCCTGGGAGCAGTACTTC. The chain recombines TRBV30 with TRBJ2-5, with TRBD2 matching over 10 bases. This CDR3 spans 15 amino acids. V gave up 1 base and J gave up 11 bases; unmatched junction bases: 13. Per germline, CDR1 GTSNPN and CDR2 SVGIG (reference sequence).

V gene TRBV10-3 combines with J gene TRBJ2-1; 7 bases are a match to TRBD1. CDR1 is ENHRY, CDR2 SYGVKD, per germline. The J segment lost 7 bases and the V segment lost 9 bases, leaving 6 bases of the junction unmatched. The length of the CDR3 is 12 residues. The CDR3 DNA sequence: TGTGCCATTGAGACAGGGAGAAATGAGCAGTTCTTC. The encoded protein is CAIETGRNEQFF.

The V gene is TRBV5-1, the J gene TRBJ2-7, with 10 bases aligning to TRBD2. CDR1 is SGHRS, CDR2 YFSETQ, per germline. The CDR3 length is 14 residues. With V trimmed by 4 bases and J by 0 bases, 1 base remained unmatched. The CDR3 sequence: CASSPSGSSYEQYF. DNA for the CDR3: TGCGCCAGCAGCCCTAGCGGGAGCTCCTACGAGCAGTACTTC.

This chain connects TRBV6-5 to TRBJ2-5, with D perhaps TRBD2 (7 bases). The J call is in doubt because the DNA end fits TRBJ2-7 better. Germline loops: CDR1 MNHEY, CDR2 SVGAGI. The CDR3 has 16 amino acids. CDR3 amino acids: CASSYSQGGGGYEQYF. CDR3 bases: TGTGCCAGCAGTTACTCCCAAGGGGGGGGAGGCTACGAGCAGTACTTC.

The count of this clone is one. Other DNA variants within this sample encode the same CDR3. The chain couples TRBV29-1 to TRBJ2-7, with D possibly being TRBD2 (5 bases). The V gene lost 5 bases and the J gene lost 7 bases, with 18 bases spanning the gap. The CDR3 length is 13 residues. Germline loops: CDR1 SQVTM, CDR2 ANQGSEA. The CDR3 bases are TGCAGCGTTAAAAGGCGGGCTGGTGGGGAGCAGTACTTC. Its translation: CSVKRRAGGEQYF.

Only one count was recorded for this clone. This sequence joins TRBV5-4 and TRBJ1-6; TRBD1 agrees at 7 bases. Germline V gene sequence: CDR1 SGHNT, CDR2 YYREEE (reference sequence). The ends lost 4 bases at V and 13 bases at J; junction bases unmatched: 5. This CDR3 contains 12 residues. The CDR3 nucleotides read TGTGCCAGCAGCCGACAGGGAGATCCCCTCCACTTT. Protein sequence: CASSRQGDPLHF.

The chain has TRBV27 and TRBJ2-3; D gene unclear. Germline V gene sequence: CDR1 MNHEY, CDR2 SMNVEV (reference sequence). V was shortened by 4 bases and J by 0 bases, with 5 bases between the two germline ends. The CDR3 sequence is 13 residues long. In DNA, the CDR3 is TGTGCCAGCAGTTCAACTAGCACAGATACGCAGTATTTT. Translated: CASSSTSTDTQYF.